Shown below are 24 T cell receptor beta chains from a single sample sequenced in a study of Graves' ophthalmopathy and Graves' hyperthyroidism (dated by TCRdb to between 2017 and 2018). The instrument given in TCRdb is Illumina HiSeq 2000. For repertoire sequencing, TCR beta CDR3 regions were amplified from RNA transcripts. The first round was an RT-PCR using HTBI primers with the Qiagen OneStep RT-PCR kit, and this first round was followed by a second-round multiplex PCR, then size selection and purification. TCRdb applied fastp at Q25 and MiXCR to the public reads, then kept only in-frame beta chains. Every distinct CDR3 protein forms one entry, paired with its most common genes and DNA. Across this sample there are 740,000 or so distinct CDR3 sequences, with approximately 40% seen only once. The ten largest account for less than 55% of the sample. Material for sequencing was peripheral blood. The receptors come from an adult man with Graves' ophthalmopathy.

J is TRBJ2-5 and V is TRBV7-2, with 9 positions matching TRBD2. The J segment lost 5 bases and the V segment lost 0 bases, leaving 4 bases of the junction unmatched. CDR1 and CDR2 from the germline V gene are SGHTA and FQGNSA. This CDR3 has 15 residues. CDR3: CASSLASGSSETQYF. The CDR3 DNA reads as TGTGCCAGCAGCTTAGCTAGCGGGAGCTCGGAGACCCAGTACTTC.

The rearrangement joins TRBV20-1 to TRBJ1-1; possibly TRBD1 for D (6 bases). The CDR3 totals 14 residues. Germline V CDR1 and CDR2: DFQATT, SNEGSKA (reference sequence). V lost 7 bases and J 4 bases, leaving 19 bases between the germline ends. Here the CDR3 reads CSVRKGGFSTEAFF. DNA for the CDR3: TGCAGTGTTAGGAAGGGGGGCTTTAGCACTGAAGCTTTCTTT.

CDR3 sequence: CSALTRTGGNGYTF. CDR3 bases: TGCAGCGCCCTTACCCGGACAGGGGGAAATGGCTACACCTTC. This rearrangement joins TRBV29-1 to TRBJ1-2; TRBD1 matches 10 bases. The germline V gene encodes CDR1 SQVTM and CDR2 ANQGSEA. Losses at the gene ends were 7 bases for V and 6 bases for J; bases not matched to a gene: 11. The CDR3 extends over 14 amino acids.

The chain carries TRBV7-2 and TRBJ1-3; D is possibly TRBD1 (5 bases). The germline V gene encodes CDR1 SGHTA and CDR2 FQGNSA. The CDR3 is 15 amino acids. The V end lost 8 bases, the J end lost 6 bases, and 20 bases lay between the germline ends. The CDR3 DNA sequence: TGTGCCAGCTCACTGAGGGGAGACAGCGTAAACACCATATATTTT. Translating gives CASSLRGDSVNTIYF. The variable domain in full, with the rest retrieved from reference TRBV7-2 and TRBJ1-3, is GAGVSQSPSNKVTEKGKDVELRCDPISGHTALYWYRQSLGQGLEFLIYFQGNSAPDKSGLPSDRFSAERTGGSVSTLTIQRTQQEDSAVYLCASSLRGDSVNTIYFGEGSWLTVV.

The chain combines TRBV24-1 with TRBJ1-5; 12 bases are shared with TRBD1. This CDR3 is built from 17 residues. J was trimmed by 5 bases and V by 4 bases; bases with no gene match: 8. Germline CDR1 KGHDR, CDR2 SFDVKD. The CDR3 bases are TGTGCCACCAGTGACCCGGGGACAGGGGGCGCATATCAGCCCCAGCATTTT. Its protein product is CATSDPGTGGAYQPQHF.

This chain uses TRBV4-3 with TRBJ2-7; the D is unclear. The germline V gene has CDR1 LGHNA and CDR2 YSLEER. This CDR3 has 13 residues. V lost 4 bases to trimming and J lost 7 bases, with 14 bases between them. In DNA, the CDR3 is TGCGCCAGCAGCCTAGATTCCGGTCTGGAGCAGTACTTC. It codes for CASSLDSGLEQYF.

The chain couples TRBV29-1 to TRBJ2-3; TRBD1 might be the D (6 bases). Germline V CDR1 and CDR2: SQVTM, ANQGSEA. V lost 1 base, J lost 3 bases, and 11 bases lay in between. This CDR3 has 14 residues. The CDR3 DNA follows: TGCAGCGTTGAAGTTGAAGGACAGACAGATACGCAGTATTTT. It encodes CSVEVEGQTDTQYF.

There are many counts of this clonotype. V gene TRBV12-3 or TRBV12-4 combines with J gene TRBJ1-1; possibly TRBD1 for D (5 bases). Trimming stripped 3 bases from V and 0 bases from J, with 8 bases between. This CDR3 spans 14 amino acids. The CDR3 bases are TGTGCCAGCAGTTTCGGGGGGATGAACACTGAAGCTTTCTTT. Protein sequence: CASSFGGMNTEAFF.

The chain employs TRBV2 and TRBJ2-7, with 7 bases lining up with TRBD2. Losses at the gene ends were 6 bases for V and 6 bases for J; bases not matched to a gene: 14. CDR3 length: 15 amino acids. The V gene's germline CDR1 is SNHLY and CDR2 FYNNEI. The CDR3 protein is CASSHPGLDSGEQYF. The CDR3 DNA is TGTGCCAGCAGCCACCCCGGACTAGACTCGGGCGAGCAGTACTTC.

This clonotype has a count of ten or more. The V gene is TRBV20-1, the J gene TRBJ1-6; a possible D gene is TRBD1 (5 bases). Trimming cost V 3 bases and J 10 bases, with 13 bases left between them. This CDR3 is 13 amino acids long. Germline assignment: CDR1 DFQATT and CDR2 SNEGSKA (reference sequence). CDR3 region: CSASLGVLSPLHF. Written as DNA, the CDR3 is TGCAGTGCTAGTCTAGGGGTCCTGTCACCCCTCCACTTT.

V is TRBV2 and J is TRBJ2-5; tentatively, D is TRBD2 (6 bases). The CDR3 length is 15 residues. V lost 5 bases to trimming and J lost 5 bases, with 18 bases between them. Germline values: CDR1 SNHLY, CDR2 FYNNEI. The CDR3 coding sequence is TGTGCCAGCAGTTTATCGGGTAGGAGGGGCGAGACCCAGTACTTC. Translation gives CASSLSGRRGETQYF.

This clonotype has ten or more counts. This chain joins TRBV20-1 and TRBJ2-7; D might be TRBD2 (5 bases). Trimming cost V 4 bases and J 4 bases, with 14 bases left between them. Germline CDR1 DFQATT, CDR2 SNEGSKA (reference sequence). The CDR3 is 13 residues long. The CDR3 protein is CSATDLTAYEQYF. CDR3 DNA sequence: TGCAGTGCTACGGACTTGACTGCTTACGAGCAGTACTTC.

This clonotype came up a few times. The chain links TRBV7-2 to TRBJ1-2; 7 bases map to TRBD1. Trimming took 5 bases from V and 4 from J; bases not matched to a gene: 13. The CDR3 has 16 residues. Per the germline V gene, CDR1 is SGHTA and CDR2 is FQGNSA. Written as DNA, the CDR3 is TGTGCCAGCAGCCTAAGAGGGACAGACTCTTCCTATGGCTACACCTTC. Its protein is CASSLRGTDSSYGYTF.

This clonotype has just a few counts. J is TRBJ1-2 and V is TRBV20-1; D not resolved. Trimming stripped 2 bases from V and 1 base from J, with 8 bases between. Per the germline V gene, CDR1 is DFQATT and CDR2 is SNEGSKA (reference sequence). The CDR3 is 13 residues long. The CDR3 reads CSARSLSNYGYTF. In nucleotides, the CDR3 is TGCAGTGCTAGAAGTCTCAGTAACTATGGCTACACCTTC.

This chain joins TRBV25-1 and TRBJ2-2, with D unresolved. This CDR3 spans 15 amino acids. V lost 6 bases, J lost 0 bases, and 11 bases lay in between. Germline assignment: CDR1 MGHDK and CDR2 SYGVNS. CDR3 in DNA: TGTGCCAGCAGCACAAGAGGAGCGAACACCGGGGAGCTGTTTTTT. Translated, it gives CASSTRGANTGELFF.

This clonotype was counted many times. This chain uses TRBV10-3 with TRBJ1-6; D remains unclear. Trimming cost V 4 bases and J 5 bases, with 15 bases left between them. The CDR3 extends over 16 amino acids. CDR1 is ENHRY and CDR2 is SYGVKD in the germline V gene. CDR3 region: CAISGSVPTDNSPLHF. The CDR3, as DNA: TGTGCCATCAGTGGCAGTGTCCCGACGGATAATTCACCCCTCCACTTT.

The count of this clonotype is one. The chain recombines TRBV11-2 with TRBJ2-7, with 13 bases lining up with TRBD2. The J call may be incorrect, as the DNA end agrees better with TRBJ2-1. The CDR3 length is 15 residues. Looked up from germline, CDR1 is SGHAT and CDR2 is FQNNGV. The CDR3 nucleotides are TGTGCCAGCAGCCCAACTAGCGGGAGGGCCGGTGAGCAGTTCTTC. As protein: CASSPTSGRAGEQFF.

This sequence joins TRBV7-2 and TRBJ2-7; 7 nucleotides match TRBD1. Germline CDR1 SGHTA, CDR2 FQGNSA. The CDR3 extends over 14 amino acids. Losses at the gene ends were 6 bases for V and 7 bases for J; bases not matched to a gene: 12. The CDR3 DNA is TGTGCCAGCAGTCCAGGGGGTCCTCCCCTGGAGCAGTACTTC. It yields the protein CASSPGGPPLEQYF.

This clonotype was seen many times. CDR3 residues: CSASQGSYEQYF. The CDR3 DNA sequence: TGCAGTGCTAGTCAGGGCTCCTACGAGCAGTACTTC. The V gene is TRBV20-1, the J gene TRBJ2-7, with a possible D match to TRBD1 (5 bases). Germline CDR1 DFQATT, CDR2 SNEGSKA (reference sequence). The CDR3 length is 12 residues. V lost 3 bases and J lost 0, with 6 bases in between.

About this clonotype: A much bigger clone sits one base away, suggesting this may be a read error. The genes are TRBV7-3 and TRBJ1-3, with 9 bases lining up with TRBD1. J was trimmed by 2 bases and V by 6 bases; bases with no gene match: 8. The CDR3 sequence is 16 residues long. Per the germline V gene, CDR1 is SGHTA and CDR2 is FQGTGA. The CDR3 DNA follows: TGTGCCAGCAGGGGGACAGGGCCCGTCCCTGGAAACACCATATATTTT. The encoded protein is CASRGTGPVPGNTIYF.

The chain links TRBV25-1 to TRBJ1-4; 7 bases align to TRBD1. The CDR3 contains 16 residues. V shed 6 bases, J shed 0 bases, and the junction held 7 bases outside the gene matches. Germline assignment: CDR1 MGHDK and CDR2 SYGVNS. DNA for the CDR3: TGTGCCAGCAGGGCTTCCGGGACAGCAACTAATGAAAAACTGTTTTTT. Its protein is CASRASGTATNEKLFF.

This clonotype was counted only a few times. This chain connects TRBV7-8 to TRBJ1-1; D gene ambiguous. Trimming left V 6 bases short and J 5 bases short, with 19 bases between. CDR1 and CDR2 (germline): SGHVS, FQNEAQ. CDR3 length equals 15 residues. This chain's CDR3 is CASSFLTRAGTEAFF. As DNA, the CDR3 is TGTGCCAGCAGTTTCCTGACACGCGCGGGGACTGAAGCTTTCTTT.

This clonotype was detected a few times. V and J are TRBV7-9 and TRBJ1-6; D is uncertain. Germline V gene sequence: CDR1 SEHNR, CDR2 FQNEAQ (reference sequence). Trimming left V 5 bases short and J 7 bases short, with 15 bases between. The CDR3 is 15 residues long. In DNA, the CDR3 is TGTGCCAGCAGCAGCGCGCGGGAAGGAAATTCACCCCTCCACTTT. Amino acids: CASSSAREGNSPLHF.

The V gene is TRBV7-2, the J gene TRBJ2-7; 7 nucleotides agree with TRBD2. CDR1 and CDR2 (germline): SGHTA, FQGNSA. The CDR3 has 15 amino acids. Trimming cost V 5 bases and J 0 bases; bases outside gene matches: 7. The CDR3 DNA sequence: TGTGCCAGCAGCCCCGATGGGGGGGGCTCCTACGAGCAGTACTTC. Translated: CASSPDGGGSYEQYF.